Here is one T cell receptor beta chain with its context. Its antigen is unknown. Within one base of it there is no much larger clone, and no base qualities were kept. These data are taken from a study of cytomegalovirus exposure and HLA in healthy donors (dated by TCRdb to between 2016 and 2019). General notes on the study: In an earlier analysis of about 560 of the donors, about 260 Gb of sequence data and just under 120 million unique TCR beta sequences from 180 million or so T cells were reported. Class I and class II HLA loci were covered by the typing at four-digit resolution. The study aimed to test whether cataloging public T cell receptors could reveal signatures of past pathogen exposure. Every repertoire in the discovery cohort had been generated on one and the same sequencing platform. Rather than drawing on any new phenotypic data, the later analysis identified candidate immune exposures from TCR beta sequences and the way those sequences occurred across donors. To predict cytomegalovirus infection status, the study combined high-throughput TCR immunosequencing, statistical association of individual TCRs with disease status, and machine learning. In a later analysis, previously published TCR beta repertoires from several hundred donors were re-analyzed and high-resolution HLA genotyping was added so that TCR occurrence patterns could be studied. Donor age, sex, ethnicity and CMV serostatus were compiled together with the repertoire data. Four to six DR-DQ haplotypes were handled as single units for association and clustering, since linkage in the cohort was strong. An early release that covered roughly 600 HLA-typed donors contained around 300 gigabases of sequencing data and some 87 million unique TCR sequences. Along with the roughly 610-subject first cohort, a separate validation cohort of about 110 different subjects was used. In a later genetic analysis, genome-wide SNP genotypes for about three fifths of the roughly 670 donors were used, and that subset was treated as a discovery cohort. An earlier analysis of some 500 of the donors used high-throughput TCR beta sequencing to judge whether each TCR beta V gene segment behaved as functional or pseudogenic. Across roughly 420 genotyped donors of the cohort, an average of approximately 200,000 unique TCR beta nucleotide sequences per donor were sequenced, and 15% to 20% of those sequences were non-productive. Of the approximately 400 genotyped donors, about 80% fell in the genetic ancestry cluster associated with self-reported Caucasian donors. The study profiled the T cell repertoires of hundreds of subjects by immunosequencing and related them to cytomegalovirus serostatus. Typing coverage differed by locus: A, B, C, DRB1 and DQB1 were typed in roughly 620-630 donors, DQA1 in roughly 500, DPA1 in 600 to 610, and DPB1 in just under 490. What the research found in general, with its limitations: Compared with equally common non-associated chains, HLA-associated TCR beta chains in a later analysis were more clonally expanded and had lower generation probabilities. It was suggested by the authors that the approach could potentially be generalized to other disease states and immunological phenotypes. For the cohort, immune exposure information was limited to CMV serostatus. An earlier analysis of approximately 570 of the donors showed that most TCR beta V segments appeared in productive rearrangements either about 90% or about 30% of the time, which broadly matched IMGT annotations. A further reported finding was that TCR beta sequences accurately predicted the HLA-A and HLA-B alleles for most subjects in the first cohort. A group of highly shared sequence variants was considered likely to be a technical artifact of the sequencing pipeline. Sequencing depth was assumed to be roughly uniform across donors in the presence/absence analyses, though that assumption may not hold. According to a later analysis, parvovirus B19, influenza, CMV and Epstein-Barr virus appeared linked to several top co-occurrence clusters. The study listed over 150 TCR beta chains as associated with cytomegalovirus. While some public TCRs were present in many individuals, most TCR sequences turned up only very rarely across donors. A few of the identified cytomegalovirus-associated TCR beta chains were confirmed in vitro to be specific for cytomegalovirus antigens. Some IMGT-functional V segments, including TRBV6-2 and TRBV6-3, could not be told apart with the 87-base-pair reads, so those segments were excluded. In a later genetic analysis, fewer N-insertions in productive TCRs were reported among donors in an Asian-associated ancestry cluster than the approximately 630-donor mean. The classifier was reported to diagnose cytomegalovirus status with high specificity and sensitivity in both the original and validation cohorts. A later genetic analysis associated a missense DCLRE1C variant with V-gene and J-gene trimming of TCR beta chains, and an independent cohort replicated the association. Because some donors lacked HLA typing at each locus, the association tests relied only on the typed subset. Only TCR beta chains were sequenced in this cohort, and the absence of alpha or paired-chain data limited detectable features. A later analysis found that TCR association rates varied across HLA loci, with DRB1 alleles showing the most associated TCRs and HLA-C alleles the fewest. Correlated functional status among segregating V segments might reflect linkage disequilibrium, but an unknown experimental factor could not be ruled out. A later analysis found that most CMV-associated TCR beta chains appeared HLA-restricted, with HLA associations seemingly driven largely by CMV exposure. In a later analysis, more than 15,000 TCR beta sequences were associated with specific HLA alleles at a false discovery rate of 0.05. Because counts were too low, more than 15 rarely observed V segments, including chromosome 9 orphons, were left out of the earlier analysis of 587 of the donors. Strong co-occurrence of HLA alleles, especially DR and DQ, made assigning TCR associations to individual alleles difficult.

Its CDR3 holds 15 amino acids, cysteine through phenylalanine. Of the read, only the CDR3 DNA is kept; its 45 bases are in frame from base 1. V has 2 bases trimmed and J has 9 bases trimmed; junction bases matching no gene number 8. CDR1 and CDR2, looked up from the germline V gene, are SGDLS and YYNGEE. The cohort was made up of 500 to 800 healthy bone marrow donors. Cohort members were all nominally healthy when sampled, although unrecorded immune exposures were likely present. The donor was CMV seronegative and belonged to the group of 380 or so seronegative cohort members. A peripheral blood sample was provided by each donor, and peripheral blood mononuclear cells were used for TCR beta sequencing. Genomic DNA extraction from the blood cell samples was performed with the Qiagen DNeasy Blood Extraction Kit. The library was prepared using the immunoSEQ multiplex PCR assay. The multiplex PCR relied on a mix of 60 forward primers for TCR Vbeta segments and 13 reverse primers for TCR Jbeta segments. The CDR3 region of rearranged TCR beta genes was amplified from genomic DNA with a multiplex PCR assay. Amplified TCR beta libraries were sequenced as 87-base-pair reads on the Illumina HiSeq System. In the authors' own workflow: A later analysis counted tens of millions of unique TCR beta chains across the 700 or so repertoires, and some 12 million of these chains were shared by at least two donors. Raw reads were error-corrected and collapsed into unique sequences with a nearest-neighbor algorithm that merged closely related sequences to remove PCR and sequencing errors. CDR3 sequences were aligned to IMGT reference sequences to assign V, D and J gene segments. For a sequence to be retained, a match of at least six nucleotides was required to both a V gene segment and a J gene segment. A rearrangement counted as productive if the CDR3 had no stop codons and remained in frame with V and J, and every other rearrangement counted as non-productive. Following IMGT convention, CDR3 was defined as the stretch from the second conserved V-encoded cysteine up to the conserved J-encoded phenylalanine. The earlier analysis of some 550 of the donors excluded any sequence lacking an unambiguous match to a single V gene segment. In an earlier analysis of roughly 600 of the donors, a V segment was called functional when productive rearrangements were above 56.7%, and segregating when the standard deviation between donors exceeded 5%. To diagnose cytomegalovirus status from the catalog of TCR beta chain sequences, a statistical classification framework was built. In a later analysis, TCR nucleotide sequences were compared against IMGT/GENE-DB human TR gene sequences so that V and J genes could be assigned. A later analysis assigned CDR3 sequences and most-parsimonious VDJ recombination scenarios with the TCRdist pipeline. In a later analysis, each TCR beta chain was defined by its CDR3 amino acid sequence together with its V-gene family, and reads lacking a unique V-gene family were excluded. To address suspected cross-contamination and a sequencing artifact, a later analysis removed 592 highly shared, low-generation-probability nucleotide sequences. A later analysis calculated a clonal expansion index for each public chain from normalized within-repertoire ranks of inferred template counts. Generation probabilities in a later analysis came from a VDJ recombination model fitted to out-of-frame rearrangements, and those results were checked against IGoR. A later analysis scored TCR-TCR, TCR-HLA and TCR-CMV co-occurrence with hypergeometric tests, applying a repertoire-size bias correction to TCR pairs. False discovery rates were estimated in a later analysis by permuting HLA or CMV assignments 20 times. In a later analysis, co-occurring TCRs were grouped using DBSCAN, with TCRdist sequence similarity added in when clustering inside HLA-allele-positive subsets. For co-occurrence clustering, repertoires with fewer than 30,000 or more than 120,000 public chains were excluded, along with several repertoires with anomalous nucleotide sharing. TCRdb re-hosts the immuneACCESS table, in-frame sequences only. Its copies lack some clones; in the studies checked, an unresolved V gene accounts for under half of them, and the cause for the rest is not known. D and trimming come from the DNA, and the V and J calls and clone size come from that table. The sample has about 160,000 clones on record, roughly four fifths of them singletons. Clones ranked in the top ten supply over 1.1% of the sample.

The receptor chain draws on TRBV9 and TRBJ2-1, and 10 junctional nucleotides match TRBD2. The clonotype was recovered from a man aged 55 to 70 in good health and CMV-seronegative. The sample consisted of PBMCs. The CDR3 region reads CASSVLLAGVTEQFF. The nucleotide sequence reads TGTGCCAGCAGCGTTTTGCTAGCGGGAGTCACTGAGCAGTTCTTC.